This T cell receptor beta chain was obtained from a study of blood T cell repertoires in COVID-19. Overall study context: Both acute and convalescent COVID-19 samples were obtained from the United States, Italy and Spain.

As originally analysed: From reference gene primer amplification, estimates of nucleated cell counts were derived. Measured with immunoSEQ multiplex PCR; TCRdb has only the in-frame clones, and not every one. V and J calls and clone size come straight from that table; D and trimming were deduced from the DNA. The sample consists of around 50,000 clones, 80% to 90% of them appearing once. Sequences were obtained from peripheral blood. This TCR came from a human donor in a cohort sampled during active COVID-19.

The CDR3 spells CASSPDSYNEQFF. CDR3 DNA: TGTGCCAGTTCCCCGGACAGCTACAATGAGCAGTTCTTC. The gene calls are TRBV5-4 and TRBJ2-1; tentatively, D is TRBD1 (6 bases). Germline CDR1 SGHNT, CDR2 YYREEE (reference sequence). Trimming took off 8 bases at V and 3 bases at J, with 12 bases between the two ends. The CDR3 runs 13 residues.